This entry lists 20 T cell receptor beta chains sequenced from one sample in a study of blood T cell repertoires in COVID-19. Using immunoSEQ multiplex PCR, the repertoire was profiled, and TCRdb retains in-frame clones only, with some absent. The table records 270,000 or so clones, around nine tenths of them present only once. Sequenced: peripheral blood. The receptors come from a young woman with COVID-19, enrolled during active disease.

This chain joins TRBV6-5 and TRBJ2-7; 8 nucleotides line up with TRBD2. The CDR3 has 15 residues. V dropped 3 bases and J dropped 3; count of bases not matched to a gene: 7. CDR1 and CDR2 from the germline V gene are MNHEY and SVGAGI. CDR3 residues: CASSYRAGVIYEQYF. The CDR3 coding sequence is TGTGCCAGCAGTTATCGAGCGGGGGTCATCTACGAGCAGTACTTC.

The chain has TRBV25-1 and TRBJ2-1; 7 nucleotides align to TRBD1. The V gene end was trimmed by 3 bases and the J gene end by 0 bases; junction bases not matched to a gene: 2. The CDR3 spans 15 residues. CDR1 is MGHDK and CDR2 is SYGVNS in the germline V gene. The CDR3 reads CASSDRQGSYNEQFF. DNA for the CDR3: TGTGCCAGCAGTGACCGACAGGGCTCCTACAATGAGCAGTTCTTC.

The chain employs TRBV10-1 and TRBJ2-7, with TRBD2 as a possible D gene (6 bases). Germline V CDR1 and CDR2: WNHNN, SYGVQD (reference sequence). With 11 bases removed from V and 2 bases from J, the gap between germline ends came to 22 bases. CDR3 length: 15 residues. The CDR3 bases are TGCGCCCGCCCTCGGCGGGGTCTCAGGGCCTACGAGCAGTACTTC. Residues: CARPRRGLRAYEQYF.

The chain employs TRBV19 and TRBJ2-1; 11 nucleotides align to TRBD2. Germline CDR1 LNHDA, CDR2 SQIVND (reference sequence). Losses at the gene ends were 6 bases for V and 2 bases for J; bases not matched to a gene: 6. This CDR3 contains 16 residues. CDR3 sequence: CASSGGLAGAYNEQFF. The CDR3 DNA sequence: TGTGCCAGTAGCGGCGGACTAGCGGGTGCCTACAATGAGCAGTTCTTC.

This chain links TRBV9 with TRBJ1-3, with TRBD1 as a possible D gene (5 bases). Germline V gene data show CDR1 as SGDLS and CDR2 as YYNGEE. The V end lost 7 bases, the J end lost 0 bases, and 17 bases lay between the germline ends. The CDR3 is 16 amino acids. The CDR3 reads CASGGAGLTSGNTIYF. Here the CDR3 DNA reads TGTGCCAGCGGAGGGGCAGGGCTCACCTCTGGAAACACCATATATTTT.

V usage is TRBV19 and J usage is TRBJ1-1, with D uncertain. The CDR3 is 15 residues long. Trimming pared 6 bases from V and 4 bases from J, leaving 18 bases between. CDR1 is LNHDA and CDR2 is SQIVND in the germline V gene (reference sequence). This CDR3 is CASSPGTDAGTEAFF. The CDR3 DNA follows: TGTGCCAGTAGCCCGGGCACAGATGCGGGCACTGAAGCTTTCTTT.

The rearrangement links TRBV6-6 to TRBJ1-4; tentative D call: TRBD1 (6 bases). Germline V CDR1 and CDR2: MNHNY, SVGAGI (reference sequence). Trimming stripped 6 bases from V and 7 bases from J, with 15 bases between. The CDR3 extends over 14 amino acids. The CDR3, as DNA: TGTGCCAGCAGAGCGACAGGTCTTGGTGAAAAACTGTTTTTT. Translation: CASRATGLGEKLFF.

The chain is built from TRBV23-1 and TRBJ1-2; TRBD1 aligns across 8 bases. TRBV23-1 is noted as an ORF with a role that remains uncertain. CDR3 length equals 15 residues. V was pared by 5 bases and J by 3 bases, with 8 bases of the junction left unmatched. CDR3: CASSDDRGIDYGYTF. The CDR3 region has the DNA TGCGCCAGCAGTGATGACAGGGGTATCGACTATGGCTACACCTTC.

The chain couples TRBV18 to TRBJ2-7; D gene ambiguous. Per the germline V gene, CDR1 is KGHSH and CDR2 is LQKENI. The V gene lost 0 bases and the J gene lost 0 bases, with 6 bases spanning the gap. CDR3 length equals 14 residues. DNA for the CDR3: TGTGCCAGCTCACCACCCCCCGGCTCCTACGAGCAGTACTTC. Residues: CASSPPPGSYEQYF.

This chain links TRBV3-1 (or the pseudogene TRBV3-2) with TRBJ1-2, with TRBD1 matching over 8 bases. Germline V gene data show CDR1 as LGHDT and CDR2 as YNNKEL (reference sequence). The CDR3 sequence is 14 residues long. The trim removed 4 bases at V and 4 bases at J, leaving 5 bases unmatched. The DNA of the CDR3 is TGTGCCAGCAGCCCCCCGACAGGGGTCTATGGCTACACCTTC. Amino acid sequence: CASSPPTGVYGYTF.

The chain uses TRBV6-5 and TRBJ2-7, with D possibly TRBD1 on 6 matching bases. The ends were cut back, 5 bases at V and 3 bases at J, with 11 bases in the middle. The CDR3 totals 13 residues. Germline assignment: CDR1 MNHEY and CDR2 SVGAGI. The CDR3 DNA sequence: TGTGCCAGCAGTCCCCAGGACAGCTACGAGCAGTACTTC. As protein: CASSPQDSYEQYF.

The chain couples TRBV28 to TRBJ1-1; TRBD1 agrees at 7 bases. The length of the CDR3 is 15 residues. The V gene end was trimmed by 5 bases and the J gene end by 5 bases; junction bases not matched to a gene: 11. The V gene's germline CDR1 is MDHEN and CDR2 SYDVKM. The CDR3 is CASSRWTGWGTEAFF. In DNA form, the CDR3 reads TGTGCCAGCAGTCGTTGGACAGGCTGGGGTACTGAAGCTTTCTTT.

V gene TRBV2 combines with J gene TRBJ2-1; possible D gene TRBD1, 6 bases. Germline V gene lookup returns CDR1 SNHLY and CDR2 FYNNEI. V lost 7 bases and J lost 4, with 17 bases in between. The CDR3 runs to 15 residues. This CDR3 reads CASNAGLTGYNEQFF. The CDR3 region has the DNA TGTGCCAGCAACGCCGGTTTGACAGGATACAATGAGCAGTTCTTC. Full variable domain (rest looked up from reference TRBV2 and TRBJ2-1): EPEVTQTPSHQVTQMGQEVILRCVPISNHLYFYWYRQILGQKVEFLVSFYNNEISEKSEIFDDQFSVERPDGSNFTLKIRSTKLEDSAMYFCASNAGLTGYNEQFFGPGTRLTVL.

This chain connects TRBV6-5 to TRBJ1-2, with TRBD1 matching over 7 bases. V lost 10 bases, J lost 4 bases, and 12 bases stayed unmatched. The CDR3 is made up of 14 amino acids. Germline assignment: CDR1 MNHEY and CDR2 SVGAGI. DNA for the CDR3: TGTGCCACCATCCTAGAAACAGGGGTCTATGGCTACACCTTC. Translating it yields CATILETGVYGYTF.

The genes are TRBV6-5 and TRBJ2-2, with 12 bases lining up with TRBD1. Germline V CDR1 and CDR2: MNHEY, SVGAGI. This CDR3 has 15 amino acids. Unmatched junction bases numbered 5, after V lost 6 bases and J lost 6 bases. This chain's CDR3 is CASRGDRGPSGELFF. The DNA for the CDR3 is TGTGCCAGCAGGGGGGACAGGGGGCCTTCCGGGGAGCTGTTTTTT.

The chain is built from TRBV6-5 and TRBJ2-3; D is unclear. This CDR3 is built from 12 residues. Trimming took off 10 bases at V and 2 bases at J, with 10 bases between the two ends. The germline gives CDR1 MNHEY, CDR2 SVGAGI. The CDR3 spells CANNPLTDTQYF. The CDR3 DNA sequence: TGTGCCAACAACCCCCTCACAGATACGCAGTATTTT.

In its sample, this clone was seen once. The chain employs TRBV6-5 and TRBJ2-5, with a weak D call TRBD1 (6 bases). V was clipped by 4 bases and J by 3 bases, with 9 bases between them. Germline V CDR1 and CDR2: MNHEY, SVGAGI. CDR3 length: 13 amino acids. CDR3 nucleotide sequence: TGTGCCAGCAGTTCCTGGACAGAAGAGACCCAGTACTTC. Translating gives CASSSWTEETQYF.

The J gene is TRBJ2-3, the V gene TRBV18; 8 bases fit TRBD1. V gave up 0 bases and J gave up 6 bases; unmatched junction bases: 11. Per germline, CDR1 KGHSH and CDR2 LQKENI. The CDR3 is made up of 17 amino acids. The chain's CDR3 is CASSPPRGGTGTDTQYF. In DNA, the CDR3 is TGTGCCAGCTCACCACCGAGAGGGGGGACAGGAACTGATACGCAGTATTTT.

V is TRBV7-8 and J is TRBJ2-5; 13 positions match TRBD2. Germline V gene sequence: CDR1 SGHVS, CDR2 FQNEAQ. The CDR3 contains 18 residues. V lost 4 bases, J lost 3 bases, and 11 bases stayed unmatched. CDR3 amino acids: CASSSRIVTSGGKETQYF. The CDR3 nucleotides are TGTGCCAGCAGCTCACGAATCGTGACTAGCGGGGGGAAAGAGACCCAGTACTTC.

This chain joins TRBV5-4 and TRBJ2-1, with 8 bases identical to TRBD1. Germline values: CDR1 SGHNT, CDR2 YYREEE (reference sequence). This CDR3 region has 15 residues. The ends lost 4 bases at V and 8 bases at J; junction bases unmatched: 11. The CDR3: CASSTRTGPRDEQFF. CDR3 DNA sequence: TGTGCCAGCAGCACCAGGACAGGGCCGAGGGATGAGCAGTTCTTC.